These 30 T cell receptor beta chains were sequenced from one sample in a study of shared clonotypes between healthy human individuals. Assay used: immunoSEQ multiplex PCR; TCRdb lists only in-frame clones, some missing. The table lists about 2.4 million clones, approximately 93% of them singletons. The specimen sequenced was naive CD4+ T cells from PBMCs. Described subset: CD45RA+ positively selected. Every receptor here comes from a man aged 18 to 29 in good health. Some clones in this sample may be carry-over from other donors' samples.

This clone turned up a few times. The chain has TRBV7-9 and TRBJ1-1, with a tentative D call TRBD1 (6 bases). Germline-derived CDR1 and CDR2 are SEHNR and FQNEAQ (reference sequence). The CDR3 spans 18 residues. Trimming removed 0 bases at V and 10 bases at J, with 27 bases between. The CDR3 loop is CASSLAPSRGGGDRSAFF. The DNA for the CDR3 is TGTGCCAGCAGCTTAGCTCCGAGCCGGGGCGGGGGCGATCGGTCAGCTTTCTTT.

The chain carries TRBV5-4 and TRBJ2-6; D remains unclear. V was pared by 0 bases and J by 0 bases, with 7 bases between. The V gene's germline CDR1 is SGHNT and CDR2 YYREEE (reference sequence). The CDR3 loop spans 16 amino acids. The chain's CDR3 is CASSLVSTSGANVLTF. As DNA, the CDR3 is TGTGCCAGCAGCTTGGTTAGTACCTCTGGGGCCAACGTCCTGACTTTC.

This rearrangement joins TRBV7-2 to TRBJ2-7; D ambiguous. Looked up from germline, CDR1 is SGHTA and CDR2 is FQGNSA. The CDR3 has 13 amino acids. V gave up 5 bases and J gave up 5 bases, with 13 bases separating them. CDR3 sequence: CASSLRTFDEQYF. DNA of the CDR3: TGTGCCAGCAGCCTAAGGACGTTCGACGAGCAGTACTTC.

This clone showed up just once. This chain links TRBV28 with TRBJ1-2, with 11 bases fitting TRBD1. The CDR3 totals 18 residues. V lost 4 bases to trimming and J lost 1 base; unmatched junction nucleotides: 11. CDR1 and CDR2 from the germline V gene are MDHEN and SYDVKM. The CDR3 DNA is TGTGCCAGCAGTTCCAAACCGGGGACAGGGGGGAGTAACTATGGCTACACCTTC. It is translated as CASSSKPGTGGSNYGYTF.

The V and J genes are TRBV10-3 and TRBJ1-4; D not resolved. The CDR3 covers 15 residues. V gave up 0 bases and J gave up 5 bases, with 10 bases separating them. Germline V lookup: CDR1 ENHRY, CDR2 SYGVKD. CDR3: CAISESSRANEKLFF. CDR3 coding DNA: TGTGCCATCAGTGAGTCGAGCAGAGCCAATGAAAAACTGTTTTTT.

The J gene is TRBJ1-4, the V gene TRBV7-9; D unresolved. Germline loops: CDR1 SEHNR, CDR2 FQNEAQ (reference sequence). The CDR3 runs to 16 residues. The V end was cut by 5 bases, the J end by 8 bases, with 21 bases between. This CDR3 reads CASSRRTVENEEKLFF. The CDR3 bases are TGTGCCAGCAGCAGACGGACGGTTGAGAATGAAGAAAAACTGTTTTTT.

The chain has TRBV28 and TRBJ1-6, with D tentatively TRBD1 (6 bases). This CDR3 is built from 14 residues. V was trimmed by 5 bases and J by 9 bases, leaving 14 bases between them. Looked up from germline, CDR1 is MDHEN and CDR2 is SYDVKM. CDR3 nucleotides: TGTGCCAGCAGTCCGGGGGCCCCAATTTCACCCCTCCACTTT. This encodes CASSPGAPISPLHF.

The rearrangement uses TRBV5-1 and TRBJ1-3; D remains unclear. The CDR3 contains 15 residues. Germline V CDR1 and CDR2: SGHRS, YFSETQ. Between the trimmed V and J ends, which lost 2 bases and 2 bases, there was a span of 11 bases. CDR3: CASSFTDAPGNTIYF. CDR3 in DNA: TGCGCCAGCAGCTTCACGGACGCGCCTGGAAACACCATATATTTT.

This clone was picked up a small number of times. In DNA, the CDR3 is TGTGCCAGCAGTTTATCGGACAGGGACGAGCAGTACTTC. It specifies CASSLSDRDEQYF. V and J are TRBV28 and TRBJ2-7, with 8 bases matching TRBD1. Germline V gene data show CDR1 as MDHEN and CDR2 as SYDVKM. The junction had 1 base not matched to a gene; V was cut back by 1 base and J by 5 bases. The CDR3 is 13 amino acids.

This chain joins TRBV5-8 and TRBJ1-5, with 10 bases fitting TRBD1. From germline, CDR1 is SGHTS and CDR2 YDEGEE. The CDR3 is 17 amino acids. Trimming cost V 4 bases and J 4 bases; bases outside gene matches: 11. The CDR3 sequence: CASSRSGTGVRNQPQHF. CDR3 bases: TGTGCCAGCAGCCGTAGCGGGACAGGGGTCAGAAATCAGCCCCAGCATTTT.

This chain joins TRBV19 and TRBJ2-5; 11 bases match TRBD2. The V gene end was trimmed by 5 bases and the J gene end by 2 bases; junction bases not matched to a gene: 16. The germline gives CDR1 LNHDA, CDR2 SQIVND (reference sequence). The CDR3 has 19 residues. The CDR3 DNA sequence: TGTGCCAGTAGTCCCCCAAGCTCAGGGACTAGCGGTATTCAAGAGACCCAGTACTTC. This sequence encodes CASSPPSSGTSGIQETQYF.

This rearrangement joins TRBV27 to TRBJ1-2, with 7 nucleotides matching TRBD1. This CDR3 is built from 16 residues. Looked up from germline, CDR1 is MNHEY and CDR2 is SMNVEV (reference sequence). The V and J ends lost 4 bases and 4 bases, in that order; junction bases with no gene match: 12. In nucleotides, the CDR3 is TGTGCCAGCAGTTCCGCTCAAAGGACAGGTATCTATGGCTACACCTTC. Its translation is CASSSAQRTGIYGYTF.

The chain has TRBV5-4 and TRBJ2-7, with 9 bases identical to TRBD1. Per germline, CDR1 SGHNT and CDR2 YYREEE (reference sequence). The CDR3 is made up of 17 amino acids. V was clipped by 4 bases and J by 1 base; unmatched bases: 12. The CDR3 DNA follows: TGTGCCAGCAGCCCCCATCGTGGGACAGGGATTTCCTACGAGCAGTACTTC. Amino acids: CASSPHRGTGISYEQYF.

This clone was observed a handful of times. V usage is TRBV6-5 and J usage is TRBJ1-2; D possibly corresponds to TRBD1 (5 bases). Germline assignment: CDR1 MNHEY and CDR2 SVGAGI. V shed 6 bases and J shed 7 bases, with 12 bases lying between them. There are 12 residues in the CDR3. CDR3 in amino acids: CASRAGPAGYTF. In DNA form, the CDR3 reads TGTGCCAGCAGGGCAGGGCCAGCTGGCTACACCTTC.

This rearrangement joins TRBV25-1 to TRBJ2-1; 13 bases line up with TRBD2. The CDR3 runs 13 residues. V was clipped by 8 bases and J by 10 bases; unmatched bases: 5. CDR1 and CDR2 from the germline V gene are MGHDK and SYGVNS. The CDR3: CASGLAGAPEQFF. CDR3 DNA sequence: TGTGCCAGCGGACTAGCGGGAGCTCCCGAGCAGTTCTTC.

The chain carries TRBV2 and TRBJ1-5; weak D call: TRBD1 (6 bases). V was shortened by 6 bases and J by 4 bases, with 16 bases between the two germline ends. This CDR3 is built from 15 residues. The germline V gene encodes CDR1 SNHLY and CDR2 FYNNEI. In nucleotides, the CDR3 is TGTGCCAGCAGGCAGGGGTGGGTTACTAATCAGCCCCAGCATTTT. Amino acids: CASRQGWVTNQPQHF.

The chain recombines TRBV5-1 with TRBJ1-1; perhaps TRBD1 as D (5 bases). Trimming removed 2 bases at V and 5 bases at J, with 13 bases between. The CDR3 loop spans 14 amino acids. The germline gives CDR1 SGHRS, CDR2 YFSETQ. CDR3 bases: TGCGCCAGCAGCTTTCCAGGGCTGGGGACTGAAGCTTTCTTT. Translated, it gives CASSFPGLGTEAFF.

The chain links TRBV6-1 to TRBJ2-7; tentatively, D is TRBD2 (7 bases). The V end lost 4 bases, the J end lost 6 bases, and 19 bases lay between the germline ends. Germline CDR1 and CDR2: MNHNS and SASEGT. The CDR3 loop spans 15 amino acids. Here the CDR3 reads CASSALGRGSLEQYF. The CDR3 coding sequence is TGTGCCAGCAGTGCGTTAGGGAGGGGGAGTCTCGAGCAGTACTTC.

In regard to this clone: Additional DNA sequences in this sample encode the identical CDR3. The rearrangement links TRBV28 to TRBJ1-5, with D unresolved. The CDR3 covers 13 residues. V lost 2 bases, J lost 1 base, and 3 bases lay in between. Germline V gives CDR1 MDHEN, CDR2 SYDVKM. The CDR3, as DNA: TGTGCCAGCAGTTTAACGAGCAATCAGCCCCAGCATTTT. This translates into CASSLTSNQPQHF. Full variable domain (missing parts from reference TRBV28 and TRBJ1-5): DVKVTQSSRYLVKRTGEKVFLECVQDMDHENMFWYRQDPGLGLRLIYFSYDVKMKEKGDIPEGYSVSREKKERFSLILESASTNQTSMYLCASSLTSNQPQHFGDGTRLSIL.

This clone was recorded only once. The rearrangement joins TRBV28 to TRBJ2-7; 8 bases fit TRBD1. The CDR3 length is 15 residues. CDR1 MDHEN and CDR2 SYDVKM come from the germline V gene. Losses at the gene ends were 5 bases for V and 2 bases for J; bases not matched to a gene: 8. As DNA, the CDR3 is TGTGCCAGCAGTCCCCACAGGGGGATAACCTACGAGCAGTACTTC. Residues: CASSPHRGITYEQYF.

This chain links TRBV28 with TRBJ2-7; no clear D gene. The CDR3 has 14 amino acids. CDR1 MDHEN and CDR2 SYDVKM come from the germline V gene. Trimming stripped 2 bases from V and 2 bases from J, with 10 bases between. The CDR3 DNA sequence: TGTGCCAGCAGTTTAAGGCAGATAGCCTACGAGCAGTACTTC. Translation: CASSLRQIAYEQYF.

J is TRBJ2-4 and V is TRBV4-2; 7 positions agree with TRBD2. Trimming took 1 base from V and 4 from J; bases not matched to a gene: 13. This CDR3 has 18 amino acids. Germline values: CDR1 LGHNA, CDR2 YNFKEQ. CDR3 in DNA: TGTGCCAGCAGCCAAGGAACGACTTTTGGGGGAGGGAAAAACATTCAGTACTTC. Translated: CASSQGTTFGGGKNIQYF.

In its sample, this clone was seen once. The V and J genes are TRBV6-5 and TRBJ2-1; D is perhaps TRBD2 (5 bases). V gave up 5 bases and J gave up 8 bases, with 13 bases separating them. Looked up from germline, CDR1 is MNHEY and CDR2 is SVGAGI. This CDR3 is 13 amino acids long. In DNA form, the CDR3 reads TGTGCCAGCAGTGGACTCGGGCGGGATGAGCAGTTCTTC. It specifies CASSGLGRDEQFF.

This chain connects TRBV4-1 to TRBJ1-2; no firm D call. Deletions cut 3 bases from V and 4 bases from J, with 9 bases between. The CDR3 is made up of 13 amino acids. CDR1 and CDR2 from the germline V gene are MGHRA and YSYEKL. In DNA, the CDR3 is TGCGCCAGCAGCCACCCAGCAAGCTATGGCTACACCTTC. It codes for CASSHPASYGYTF.

The chain uses TRBV15 and TRBJ1-1; the D is unclear. The CDR3 is 9 amino acids. Trimming removed 7 bases at V and 11 bases at J, with 8 bases between. Per germline, CDR1 LNHNV and CDR2 YYDKDF (reference sequence). CDR3 coding DNA: TGTGCCACCACCCCTGGGGCTTTCTTT. It encodes CATTPGAFF.

Only one count was recorded for this clone. The chain employs TRBV27 and TRBJ2-6; D remains ambiguous. The germline V gene encodes CDR1 MNHEY and CDR2 SMNVEV (reference sequence). V was clipped by 6 bases and J by 4 bases, with 13 bases between them. This CDR3 comprises 15 residues. This CDR3 reads CASRGVSAGANVLTF. CDR3 DNA sequence: TGTGCCAGCAGGGGCGTGTCCGCGGGGGCCAACGTCCTGACTTTC.

The V gene is TRBV9, the J gene TRBJ2-1; 7 bases are shared with TRBD2. CDR1 is SGDLS and CDR2 is YYNGEE in the germline V gene. This CDR3 has 16 residues. The J segment lost 0 bases and the V segment lost 4 bases, leaving 7 bases of the junction unmatched. This CDR3 reads CASSPPGLSSYNEQFF. The CDR3 DNA reads TGTGCCAGCAGCCCTCCGGGACTAAGCTCCTACAATGAGCAGTTCTTC.

A note on this clone: Other DNA variants within this sample encode the same CDR3. V gene TRBV7-9 combines with J gene TRBJ2-5; D is possibly TRBD1 (6 bases). The CDR3 has 14 residues. Trimming took off 2 bases at V and 4 bases at J, with 11 bases between the two ends. CDR1 SEHNR and CDR2 FQNEAQ come from the germline V gene (reference sequence). CDR3 region: CASSLLGAGETQYF. In DNA, the CDR3 is TGTGCCAGCAGCTTATTGGGGGCAGGAGAGACCCAGTACTTC.

This chain uses TRBV6-5 with TRBJ2-7; tentatively, D is TRBD2 (5 bases). CDR3 length: 13 residues. Germline V CDR1 and CDR2: MNHEY, SVGAGI. Deletions cut 6 bases from V and 0 bases from J, with 9 bases between. The CDR3 region is CASRPGSSYEQYF. The DNA of the CDR3 is TGTGCCAGCAGACCGGGAAGCTCCTACGAGCAGTACTTC.

The chain couples TRBV5-1 to TRBJ2-5, with a weak D call TRBD1 (5 bases). The CDR3 runs 14 residues. V gave up 4 bases and J gave up 5 bases, with 15 bases separating them. Germline values: CDR1 SGHRS, CDR2 YFSETQ. The CDR3 nucleotides read TGCGCCAGCAGCAATGACAGTCCCAGCGAGACCCAGTACTTC. It specifies CASSNDSPSETQYF. Combining the CDR3 with reference TRBV5-1 and TRBJ2-5 gives the whole variable domain KAGVTQTPRYLIKTRGQQVTLSCSPISGHRSVSWYQQTPGQGLQFLFEYFSETQRNKGNFPGRFSGRQFSNSRSEMNVSTLELGDSALYLCASSNDSPSETQYFGPGTRLLVL.